This T cell receptor (beta chain) comes out of a study of blood T cell repertoires in COVID-19. Study-level information: Specimens from acute and convalescent COVID-19 originated in the United States, Italy and Spain. Nucleic acid was either cDNA or gDNA, and it came from T cells, B-cell-depleted T cells, or PBMCs.

Some clones are missing from TCRdb's copy, which holds only in-frame ones; the method was immunoSEQ multiplex PCR. Of 90,000 to 150,000 clones in the sample, 87% were seen once. This CDR3 is 14 amino acids long. The V and J ends lost 2 bases and 1 base respectively, with 5 bases between them. In germline, CDR1 is KGHSH, CDR2 LQKENI. Sequenced material: peripheral blood. V is TRBV18 and J is TRBJ2-2; D is ambiguous. The TCR was taken from a woman aged 45-65 years with acute or convalescent COVID-19. The CDR3 DNA reads as TGTGCCAGCTCACCAGGCAGGAACACCGGGGAGCTGTTTTTT. Amino acids: CASSPGRNTGELFF.